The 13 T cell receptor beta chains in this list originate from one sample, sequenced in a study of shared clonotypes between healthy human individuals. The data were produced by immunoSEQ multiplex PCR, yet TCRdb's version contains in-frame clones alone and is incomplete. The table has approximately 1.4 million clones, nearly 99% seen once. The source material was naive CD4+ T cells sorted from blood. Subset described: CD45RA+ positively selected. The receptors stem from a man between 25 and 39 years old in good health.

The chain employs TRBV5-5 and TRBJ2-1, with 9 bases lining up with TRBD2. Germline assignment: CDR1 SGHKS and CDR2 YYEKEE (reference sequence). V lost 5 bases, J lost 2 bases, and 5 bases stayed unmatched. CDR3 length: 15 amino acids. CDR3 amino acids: CASSRSGSTYNEQFF. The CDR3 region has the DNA TGTGCCAGCAGTCGTAGCGGGAGTACCTACAATGAGCAGTTCTTC.

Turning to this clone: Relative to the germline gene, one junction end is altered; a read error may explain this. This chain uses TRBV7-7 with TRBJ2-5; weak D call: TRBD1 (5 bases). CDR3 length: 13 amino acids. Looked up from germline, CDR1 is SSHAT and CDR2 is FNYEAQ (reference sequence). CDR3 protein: CASSFQGWETQYF. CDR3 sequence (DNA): TGTGCTAGCAGCTTCCAGGGCTGGGAGACCCAGTACTTC.

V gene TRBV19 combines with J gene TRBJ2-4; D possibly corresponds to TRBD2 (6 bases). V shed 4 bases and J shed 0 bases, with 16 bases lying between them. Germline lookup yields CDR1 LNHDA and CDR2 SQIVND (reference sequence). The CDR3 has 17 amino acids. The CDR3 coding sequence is TGTGCCAGTAGTAAATTAGCGGAGGGCCTAGCCAAAAACATTCAGTACTTC. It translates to CASSKLAEGLAKNIQYF.

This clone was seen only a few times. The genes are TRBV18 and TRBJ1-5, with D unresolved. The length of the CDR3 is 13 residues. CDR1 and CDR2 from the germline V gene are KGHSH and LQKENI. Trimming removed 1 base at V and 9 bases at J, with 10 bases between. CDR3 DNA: TGTGCCAGCTCACCACTTAGTGCGACGCCCCAGCATTTT. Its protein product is CASSPLSATPQHF.

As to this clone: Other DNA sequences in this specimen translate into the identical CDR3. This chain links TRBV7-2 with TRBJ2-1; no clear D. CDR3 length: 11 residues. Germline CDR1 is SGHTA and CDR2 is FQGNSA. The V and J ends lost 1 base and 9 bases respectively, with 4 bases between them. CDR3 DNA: TGTGCCAGCAGCTTAGACCTTGAGCAGTTCTTC. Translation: CASSLDLEQFF. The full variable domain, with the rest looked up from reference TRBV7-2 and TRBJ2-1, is GAGVSQSPSNKVTEKGKDVELRCDPISGHTALYWYRQSLGQGLEFLIYFQGNSAPDKSGLPSDRFSAERTGGSVSTLTIQRTQQEDSAVYLCASSLDLEQFFGPGTRLTVL.

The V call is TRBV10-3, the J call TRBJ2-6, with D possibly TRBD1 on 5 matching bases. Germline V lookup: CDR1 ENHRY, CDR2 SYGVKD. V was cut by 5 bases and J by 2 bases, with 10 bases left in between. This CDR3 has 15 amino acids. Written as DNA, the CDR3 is TGTGCCATCAGTCAGGGTTTTGCTGGGGCCAACGTCCTGACTTTC. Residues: CAISQGFAGANVLTF.

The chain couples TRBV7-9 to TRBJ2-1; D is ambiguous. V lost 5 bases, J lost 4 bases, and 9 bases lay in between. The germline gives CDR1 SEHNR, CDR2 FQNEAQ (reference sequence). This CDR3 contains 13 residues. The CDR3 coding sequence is TGTGCCAGCAGCCAACTTGTTTACAATGAGCAGTTCTTC. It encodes CASSQLVYNEQFF. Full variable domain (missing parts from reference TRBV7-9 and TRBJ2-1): DTGVSQNPRHKITKRGQNVTFRCDPISEHNRLYWYRQTLGQGPEFLTYFQNEAQLEKSRLLSDRFSAERPKGSFSTLEIQRTEQGDSAMYLCASSQLVYNEQFFGPGTRLTVL.

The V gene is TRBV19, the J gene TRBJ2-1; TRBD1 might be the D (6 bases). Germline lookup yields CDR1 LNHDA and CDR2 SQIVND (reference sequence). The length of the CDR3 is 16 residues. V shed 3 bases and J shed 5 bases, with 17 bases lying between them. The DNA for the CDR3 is TGTGCCAGTAGTATTATAGGGGGTATCGGCCACAATGAGCAGTTCTTC. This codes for CASSIIGGIGHNEQFF. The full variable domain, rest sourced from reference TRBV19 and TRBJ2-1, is DGGITQSPKYLFRKEGQNVTLSCEQNLNHDAMYWYRQDPGQGLRLIYYSQIVNDFQKGDIAEGYSVSREKKESFPLTVTSAQKNPTAFYLCASSIIGGIGHNEQFFGPGTRLTVL.

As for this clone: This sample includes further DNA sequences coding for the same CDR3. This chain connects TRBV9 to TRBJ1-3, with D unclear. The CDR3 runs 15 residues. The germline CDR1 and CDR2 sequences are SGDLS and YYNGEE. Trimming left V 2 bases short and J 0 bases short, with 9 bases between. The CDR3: CASSVDPSSGNTIYF. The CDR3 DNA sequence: TGTGCCAGCAGCGTTGACCCCAGCTCTGGAAACACCATATATTTT.

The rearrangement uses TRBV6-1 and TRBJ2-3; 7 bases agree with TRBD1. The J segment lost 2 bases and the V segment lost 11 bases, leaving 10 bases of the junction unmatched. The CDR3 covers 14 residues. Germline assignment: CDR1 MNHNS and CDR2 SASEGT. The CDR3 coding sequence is TGTGCCCCTCGTAGACAGGGCGACACAGATACGCAGTATTTT. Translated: CAPRRQGDTDTQYF.

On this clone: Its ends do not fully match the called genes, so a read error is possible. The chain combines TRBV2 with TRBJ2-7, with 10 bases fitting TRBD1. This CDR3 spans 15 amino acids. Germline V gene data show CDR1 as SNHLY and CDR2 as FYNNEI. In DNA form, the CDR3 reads TGTGCCAGCAGAGAAGGGACAGGGGAAACCTACGAGCAGTACTTC. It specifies CASREGTGETYEQYF.

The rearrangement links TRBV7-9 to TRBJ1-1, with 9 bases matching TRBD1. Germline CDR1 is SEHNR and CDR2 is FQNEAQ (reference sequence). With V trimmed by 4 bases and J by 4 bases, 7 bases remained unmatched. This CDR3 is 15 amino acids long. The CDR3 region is CASSSTRTGATEAFF. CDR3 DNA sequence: TGTGCCAGCAGCTCGACCCGGACAGGGGCCACTGAAGCTTTCTTT.

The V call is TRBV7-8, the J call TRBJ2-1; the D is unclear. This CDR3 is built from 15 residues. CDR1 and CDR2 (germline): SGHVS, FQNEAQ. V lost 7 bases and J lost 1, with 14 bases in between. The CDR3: CASTLSTPSYNEQFF. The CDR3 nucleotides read TGTGCCAGCACCCTTTCCACCCCTTCCTACAATGAGCAGTTCTTC.